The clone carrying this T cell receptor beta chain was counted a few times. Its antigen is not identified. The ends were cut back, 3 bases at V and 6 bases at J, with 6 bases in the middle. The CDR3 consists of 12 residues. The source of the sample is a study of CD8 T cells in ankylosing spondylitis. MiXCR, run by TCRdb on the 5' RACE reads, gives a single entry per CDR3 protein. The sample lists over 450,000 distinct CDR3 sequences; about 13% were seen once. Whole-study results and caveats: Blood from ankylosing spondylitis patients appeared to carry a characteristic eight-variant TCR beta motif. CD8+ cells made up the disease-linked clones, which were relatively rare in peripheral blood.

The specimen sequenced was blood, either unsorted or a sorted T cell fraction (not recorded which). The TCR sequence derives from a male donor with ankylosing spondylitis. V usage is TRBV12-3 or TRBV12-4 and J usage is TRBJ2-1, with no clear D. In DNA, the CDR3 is TGTGCCAGCAGTTTGGGGTTCAATGAGCAGTTCTTC. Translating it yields CASSLGFNEQFF.